Described below is a single T cell receptor (beta chain) sequence and its context. What it binds is unknown. The sample contains more than one DNA sequence encoding this CDR3. The CDR3 consists of 14 residues. Germline values: CDR1 SNHLY, CDR2 FYNNEI. Trimming removed 7 bases at V and 0 bases at J, with 10 bases between. This entry comes from a study of radiotherapy plus CTLA-4 blockade in lung cancer. Across the whole study: There were objective responses in roughly 17% of patients, and roughly 32% had disease control.

The study treated chemo-refractory metastatic non-small-cell lung cancer patients with focal radiation plus ipilimumab CTLA-4 blockade. Study-level findings and limits: Reported findings show early blood T cell clone dynamics, with interferon-beta, best predicted response. The study found tumor-derived TCR clones expanded in blood after radiotherapy plus ipilimumab.

Data came from immunoSEQ multiplex PCR; TCRdb stores just in-frame clones and leaves some out. Among tens of thousands of clones listed, over 75% were seen once. This receptor was obtained from a human donor with non-small cell lung cancer that progressed on radiotherapy plus ipilimumab. The chain links TRBV2 to TRBJ1-5; possibly TRBD1 for D (6 bases). The sample here was peripheral blood, taken from a patient treated with radiotherapy plus ipilimumab. In nucleotides, the CDR3 is TGTGCCAGCACGACAGGTGATAGCAATCAGCCCCAGCATTTT. Translation gives CASTTGDSNQPQHF.